The sequence of this T cell receptor (beta chain) was determined in a study of regulatory T cells in long-lasting Graves disease. Library construction for TCR beta used iRepertoire HTBI primers and Arm-PCR of CDR3 regions. One entry per CDR3 protein, called by TCRdb with MiXCR from the multiplex PCR reads. The data hold 200,000 to 250,000 distinct CDR3 sequences, with around 20% observed a single time. Notes on the study in general: The persistent group shared 2,700 or so public clonotypes, more than the roughly 990 shared by new patients.

Documented time point: newly diagnosed GD, antithyroid drugs for less than 3 months. The TCR library used RNA extracted from PBMCs. This CDR3 region has 13 residues. J lost 6 bases, V lost 11 bases, and 5 bases had no gene match. The V gene's germline CDR1 is MNHEY and CDR2 SMNVEV (reference sequence). The sample holds many counts of this clonotype. Its antigen is currently unknown. A further study also used this sample, focusing on T cells in Graves' hyperthyroidism and ophthalmopathy. That source adds: Any patient presenting with uncontrolled infection, other autoimmune disease, pregnancy or lactation was left out.

The TCR comes from a woman in her 30s with Graves disease. The sample was peripheral blood mononuclear cells (PBMCs), taken at new diagnosis, from a patient treated with antithyroid drugs. V gene TRBV27 combines with J gene TRBJ2-1, with 12 bases fitting TRBD2. The CDR3 sequence: CACGLAGINEQFF. CDR3 nucleotide sequence: TGTGCCTGCGGACTAGCGGGGATCAATGAGCAGTTCTTC.